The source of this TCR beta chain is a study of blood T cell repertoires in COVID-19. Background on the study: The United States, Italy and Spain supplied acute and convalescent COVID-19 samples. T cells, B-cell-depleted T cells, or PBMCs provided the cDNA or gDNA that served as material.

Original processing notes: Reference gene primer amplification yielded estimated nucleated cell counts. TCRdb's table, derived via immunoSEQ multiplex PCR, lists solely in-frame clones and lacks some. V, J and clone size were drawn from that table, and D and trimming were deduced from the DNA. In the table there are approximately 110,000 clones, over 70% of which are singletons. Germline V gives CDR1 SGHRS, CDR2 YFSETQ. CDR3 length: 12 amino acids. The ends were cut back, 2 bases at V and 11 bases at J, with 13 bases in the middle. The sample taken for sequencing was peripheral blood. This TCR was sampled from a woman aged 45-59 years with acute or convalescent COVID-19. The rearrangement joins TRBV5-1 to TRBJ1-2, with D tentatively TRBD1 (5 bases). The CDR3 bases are TGCGCCAGCAGCTTTTCGACAGAATCATACACCTTC. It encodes CASSFSTESYTF. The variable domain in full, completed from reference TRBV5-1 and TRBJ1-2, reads KAGVTQTPRYLIKTRGQQVTLSCSPISGHRSVSWYQQTPGQGLQFLFEYFSETQRNKGNFPGRFSGRQFSNSRSEMNVSTLELGDSALYLCASSFSTESYTFGSGTRLTVV.